What follows describes a single TCR beta chain. The clone's antigen remains unknown. The input lacks base qualities; no much larger clone sits a single base away. What this sample's treatment or condition label stands for: live attenuated yellow fever vaccine strain. At each blood-draw timepoint, two biological replicates of bulk PBMCs were collected. PBMCs were isolated from peripheral blood using a standard Ficoll-Paque protocol. TriZol was used to extract RNA from bulk PBMCs, from CD4 and CD8 fractions, and from dextramer-positive and dextramer-negative fractions. This record belongs to a study of T cells after yellow fever vaccination (dated by TCRdb to between 2018 and 2020). For the wider study: The SMART-Seq v4 Ultra Low Input RNA kit was used to prepare libraries from fractions with low cell numbers. To follow T-cell clones before and after both primary and booster YFV17D yellow fever vaccination, bulk TCR alpha and beta repertoires underwent longitudinal sequencing. The cohort comprised two healthy male donors, one aged 18 to 29 and one aged 30 to 40 years. Blood was collected at multiple timepoints before and after primary and secondary immunization, and bulk PBMC replicates and cell subsets were isolated.

CDR1 MNHEY and CDR2 SMNVEV were looked up in the germline V gene (reference sequence). Here V drops 5 bases and J drops 9 bases, and the junction holds 7 bases not matched to any gene. Its CDR3 holds 14 amino acids, cysteine through phenylalanine. This entry keeps only the CDR3 DNA: 42 bases, framed from base 1. TCR cDNA was made using 5'RACE template switching, a step that added a universal primer site and unique molecular identifiers. Priming of cDNA synthesis was performed from both the TCR alpha and TCR beta constant segments. Library amplification used two PCR steps, and the second PCR step added sample barcodes and sequencing adapters. Sequencing of the libraries was done on either Illumina HiSeq 2500 (2x100 bp) or NovaSeq (2x150 bp). The paper's data handling went like this. MIGEC was used to demultiplex reads and collapse the reads into UMI consensus sequences, and MiXCR was used for V(D)J alignment. Vaccine-responding clonotypes were defined with edgeR using replicate PBMC samples, requiring FDR below 0.01 and a log2 fold change above 5 up to day 15. CD4 or CD8 identity was assigned to each bulk clonotype according to whether the clonotype was present at higher abundance in the sequenced CD4 repertoire or the sequenced CD8 repertoire. TCRdb applied fastp at Q25 and MiXCR to the public reads, then kept only in-frame beta chains. Records with the same CDR3 protein are collapsed into one entry carrying the most frequent genes and DNA. The V and J calls come from TCRdb's annotation, not from the publication. The table for this sample lists approximately 580,000 distinct CDR3 sequences; roughly a sixth of them were counted only once. The ten largest clones capture around a sixth of the sample.

Summary of the overall study and its limitations: Computational filtering was needed because FACS-sorted repertoires could contain abundant contaminating clonotypes from the bulk population. The secondary T-cell response was weaker than the primary response but faster, peaking on day 5 instead of day 15. Most clones expanded after primary vaccination were re-detected after the booster (approximately 96% of CD4 and roughly 85% of CD8), suggesting broad memory maintenance. A small share of clonotypes was detected in both CD4 and CD8 compartments, with the overlap likely arising from convergent recombination. Only a couple of donors were included in the study, so the extent to which the findings can be generalized is limited.

The specimen comprised PBMCs, sampled less than 6 days after the first yellow fever vaccination. This clonotype was obtained from a man younger than 35 who received the YFV17D yellow fever vaccine. The chain links TRBV27 with TRBJ1-5; 10 of the junction bases match TRBD1. The nucleotide sequence reads TGTGCCAGCAGTCAAAGACAGGGGGCAACGCCCCAGCATTTT. Its translation is CASSQRQGATPQHF.